The 25 T cell receptor beta chains below all came from one sample that was sequenced in a study of a mutant IDH1 vaccine in newly diagnosed glioma. Clones were sequenced by immunoSEQ multiplex PCR, and TCRdb holds only the in-frame ones, with some missing. The sample contains roughly 84,000 clones, approximately 80% of which appear only once. The time point denotes: baseline, week 1 (first vaccination visit). Treatment: pre-vaccination baseline after standard-of-care therapy. Sequenced here: PBMCs, sampled from a glioma patient treated with radiotherapy, temozolomide or both. Receptors originate from a man aged 35-49 years with glioma. Some clones in this sample may be carry-over from other donors' samples.

The J gene is TRBJ2-1, the V gene TRBV2, with a weak D call TRBD2 (5 bases). Germline V gene lookup returns CDR1 SNHLY and CDR2 FYNNEI. The CDR3 extends over 11 amino acids. The germline V and J ends were trimmed by 9 bases and 6 bases, with 9 bases remaining between them. The CDR3 DNA reads as TGTGCCAGTTTGGGAGCCAATGAGCAGTTCTTC. Translation gives CASLGANEQFF.

The chain couples TRBV5-4 to TRBJ2-3, with D possibly matching TRBD2 (6 bases). Germline V gives CDR1 SGHNT, CDR2 YYREEE (reference sequence). The V and J ends lost 2 bases and 1 base respectively, with 14 bases between them. This CDR3 contains 16 residues. CDR3 sequence: CASSFFSQRGTDTQYF. The CDR3 DNA reads as TGTGCCAGCAGCTTCTTCTCCCAGCGGGGCACAGATACGCAGTATTTT.

Concerning this clone itself: The junction departs from germline at one end; a sequencing error may be responsible. CDR3 bases: TGTGCCAGCACCCCAGGGACTGGTGTAGTAGAGCGGTACTTC. The encoded protein is CASTPGTGVVERYF. The rearrangement uses TRBV2 and TRBJ2-7, with a tentative D call TRBD2 (6 bases). Germline V gene lookup returns CDR1 SNHLY and CDR2 FYNNEI. This CDR3 contains 14 residues.

The chain has TRBV29-1 and TRBJ1-1; no clear D gene. Germline V lookup: CDR1 SQVTM, CDR2 ANQGSEA. The V end was cut by 4 bases, the J end by 4 bases, with 22 bases between. The CDR3 runs to 16 residues. The CDR3 region is CSVAPLYGETTTEAFF. The CDR3 region has the DNA TGCAGCGTTGCCCCGTTATACGGGGAGACGACCACTGAAGCTTTCTTT. The full variable domain, its missing parts supplied by reference TRBV29-1 and TRBJ1-1, is SAVISQKPSRDICQRGTSLTIQCQVDSQVTMMFWYRQQPGQSLTLIATANQGSEATYESGFVIDKFPISRPNLTFSTLTVSNMSPEDSSIYLCSVAPLYGETTTEAFFGQGTRLTVV.

The chain combines TRBV6-5 with TRBJ1-4; 8 bases align to TRBD1. CDR1 MNHEY and CDR2 SVGAGI come from the germline V gene. The CDR3 totals 16 residues. The V segment lost 2 bases and the J segment 3 bases; nucleotides outside the gene matches: 5. CDR3 in DNA: TGTGCCAGCAGTTACAGGCAGGGGGCCTCTAATGAAAAACTGTTTTTT. Its protein product is CASSYRQGASNEKLFF.

This chain joins TRBV18 and TRBJ2-7; 9 bases line up with TRBD1. The CDR3 contains 16 residues. Germline V gene data show CDR1 as KGHSH and CDR2 as LQKENI. Unmatched junction bases numbered 11, after V lost 3 bases and J lost 5 bases. The CDR3 here is CASSPTGTGNSDEQYF. CDR3 bases: TGTGCCAGCTCACCCACCGGGACAGGGAACAGCGACGAGCAGTACTTC.

This chain joins TRBV5-6 and TRBJ1-1, with 8 bases lining up with TRBD1. CDR1 and CDR2 from the germline V gene are SGHDT and YYEEEE. Trimming took 4 bases from V and 6 from J; bases not matched to a gene: 11. This CDR3 is built from 15 residues. The CDR3 is CASSGYGQGSAEAFF. The CDR3 bases are TGTGCCAGCAGCGGTTACGGACAGGGTTCGGCTGAAGCTTTCTTT.

This clone has more than one count but fewer than ten. V usage is TRBV5-1 and J usage is TRBJ2-7, with TRBD1 identical over 7 bases. Germline V gives CDR1 SGHRS, CDR2 YFSETQ. J lost 5 bases, V lost 4 bases, and 6 bases had no gene match. The CDR3 is made up of 13 amino acids. The CDR3 DNA reads as TGCGCCAGCAGCCAACAGGGGTACAACGAGCAGTACTTC. Translation gives CASSQQGYNEQYF.

V and J are TRBV30 and TRBJ2-5; 7 bases map to TRBD1. The CDR3 covers 13 residues. The V gene end was trimmed by 1 base and the J gene end by 10 bases; junction bases not matched to a gene: 9. Germline V gives CDR1 GTSNPN, CDR2 SVGIG (reference sequence). The chain's CDR3 is CAWSGAHRGIQYF. The CDR3 DNA is TGTGCCTGGAGTGGAGCACACAGGGGAATCCAGTACTTC.

In its sample, this clone was seen once. The chain couples TRBV9 to TRBJ2-3; TRBD2 matches at 11 bases. CDR1 and CDR2 (germline): SGDLS, YYNGEE. This CDR3 region has 16 residues. J gave up 5 bases and V 0 bases, and 5 bases lay outside the gene matches. Here the CDR3 DNA reads TGTGCCAGCAGCGTAGCGGCTAGCGGGGGGCTAGATACGCAGTATTTT. Its translation: CASSVAASGGLDTQYF.

V gene TRBV5-4 combines with J gene TRBJ1-2; the D is unclear. V lost 4 bases to trimming and J lost 8 bases, with 18 bases between them. The CDR3 contains 14 residues. Germline-derived CDR1 and CDR2 are SGHNT and YYREEE (reference sequence). The CDR3 nucleotides read TGTGCCAGCAGCGCGGAGGAGAACTCACACGGCTACACCTTC. Amino acid sequence: CASSAEENSHGYTF.

The chain recombines TRBV6-5 with TRBJ2-2, with unresolved D. V gave up 6 bases and J gave up 10 bases, with 9 bases separating them. The germline V gene encodes CDR1 MNHEY and CDR2 SVGAGI. CDR3 length: 11 residues. CDR3 in amino acids: CASRNFAELFF. CDR3 in DNA: TGTGCCAGCAGAAACTTCGCGGAGCTGTTTTTT.

V is TRBV10-3 and J is TRBJ1-6, with 7 bases that match TRBD1. The CDR3 length is 14 residues. The trim removed 4 bases at V and 9 bases at J, leaving 6 bases unmatched. The germline V gene encodes CDR1 ENHRY and CDR2 SYGVKD. For the CDR3, the DNA is TGTGCCATCAGTGTTGGACAGGAGCGTTCACCCCTCCACTTT. Amino acids: CAISVGQERSPLHF.

V gene TRBV13 combines with J gene TRBJ1-4; 11 bases align to TRBD1. CDR1 and CDR2 from the germline V gene are PRHDT and FYEKMQ (reference sequence). The CDR3 length is 16 residues. The V gene end was trimmed by 5 bases and the J gene end by 7 bases; junction bases not matched to a gene: 9. The CDR3 DNA reads as TGTGCCAGCAGCCGGGGACAGGGGGTAGCAAGTGAAAAACTGTTTTTT. Translation: CASSRGQGVASEKLFF.

The gene calls are TRBV6-4 and TRBJ2-6; TRBD1 might be the D (5 bases). Between the trimmed V and J ends, which lost 5 bases and 0 bases, there was a span of 11 bases. This CDR3 contains 16 residues. Germline V lookup: CDR1 MRHNA, CDR2 SNTAGT. CDR3 sequence (DNA): TGTGCCAGCAGTAACCAGGGCCTCTCTGGGGCCAACGTCCTGACTTTC. It specifies CASSNQGLSGANVLTF.

The CDR3 here is CASSIDRGSGYGYTF. DNA for the CDR3: TGTGCCAGCAGCATAGACAGGGGCTCAGGCTATGGCTACACCTTC. The chain combines TRBV7-8 with TRBJ1-2; TRBD1 aligns across 8 bases. Germline values: CDR1 SGHVS, CDR2 FQNEAQ. The CDR3 has 15 residues. V shed 5 bases, J shed 4 bases, and the junction held 9 bases outside the gene matches.

This clone was picked up one time. The J gene is TRBJ2-7, the V gene TRBV5-4; the D call may be TRBD1 or TRBD2 (5 bases each). Trimming left V 2 bases short and J 2 bases short, with 11 bases between. Looked up from germline, CDR1 is SGHNT and CDR2 is YYREEE (reference sequence). CDR3 size: 14 residues. The CDR3 DNA follows: TGTGCCAGCAGCTTAGATATGGGGGCCTACGAGCAGTACTTC. Translating gives CASSLDMGAYEQYF.

CDR3 nucleotide sequence: TGTGCCAGTAGTATGGCGGGACTAGCTGCCGAGCAGTACTTC. Amino acid sequence: CASSMAGLAAEQYF. This chain uses TRBV19 with TRBJ2-7, with 9 bases identical to TRBD2. Losses at the gene ends were 3 bases for V and 6 bases for J; bases not matched to a gene: 6. The CDR3 contains 14 residues. The germline gives CDR1 LNHDA, CDR2 SQIVND (reference sequence).

The rearrangement links TRBV15 to TRBJ2-7, with 8 bases matching TRBD2. With V trimmed by 4 bases and J by 0 bases, 2 bases remained unmatched. CDR3 length: 14 amino acids. Per germline, CDR1 LNHNV and CDR2 YYDKDF (reference sequence). The CDR3 nucleotides are TGTGCCACCAGCACAGGGACTAGCTCCTACGAGCAGTACTTC. Translated, it gives CATSTGTSSYEQYF.

V is TRBV19 and J is TRBJ1-2, with 8 bases fitting TRBD1. This CDR3 spans 14 amino acids. Germline CDR1 reads LNHDA; CDR2 reads SQIVND (reference sequence). V dropped 5 bases and J dropped 7; count of bases not matched to a gene: 9. The DNA of the CDR3 is TGTGCCAGTAGTCTCGGACAGGGAGCGGCTGGCTACACCTTC. This gives the protein CASSLGQGAAGYTF. Together with reference TRBV19 and TRBJ1-2, the CDR3 gives the full variable domain: DGGITQSPKYLFRKEGQNVTLSCEQNLNHDAMYWYRQDPGQGLRLIYYSQIVNDFQKGDIAEGYSVSREKKESFPLTVTSAQKNPTAFYLCASSLGQGAAGYTFGSGTRLTVV.

V usage is TRBV29-1 and J usage is TRBJ1-1, with D perhaps matching TRBD1 (5 bases). This CDR3 comprises 11 residues. From germline, CDR1 is SQVTM and CDR2 ANQGSEA. The germline V and J ends were trimmed by 7 bases and 10 bases, with 16 bases remaining between them. The DNA for the CDR3 is TGCAGCGCCGAGGACACCGGTAGAGCTTTCTTT. Protein: CSAEDTGRAFF.

This chain connects TRBV7-8 to TRBJ1-2; D is undetermined. The CDR3 loop spans 13 amino acids. V was pared by 1 base and J by 2 bases, with 5 bases between. Germline V gene data show CDR1 as SGHVS and CDR2 as FQNEAQ. This CDR3 is CASSLDPNYGYTF. The CDR3 DNA reads as TGTGCCAGCAGCTTAGACCCGAACTATGGCTACACCTTC. The complete variable domain, with remaining parts taken from reference TRBV7-8 and TRBJ1-2, reads GAGVSQSPRYKVAKRGQDVALRCDPISGHVSLFWYQQALGQGPEFLTYFQNEAQLDKSGLPSDRFFAERPEGSVSTLKIQRTQQEDSAVYLCASSLDPNYGYTFGSGTRLTVV.

This clone was seen a few times. The chain links TRBV19 to TRBJ1-1; the D is unclear. The CDR3 has 13 amino acids. The V gene's germline CDR1 is LNHDA and CDR2 SQIVND (reference sequence). Trimming removed 6 bases at V and 1 base at J, with 9 bases between. The CDR3 coding sequence is TGTGCCAGTAGGAGCCTCCCGAACACTGAAGCTTTCTTT. It is translated as CASRSLPNTEAFF.

The chain is built from TRBV29-1 and TRBJ2-1; 8 bases are a match to TRBD1. This CDR3 spans 15 amino acids. The V and J ends lost 4 bases and 2 bases, in that order; junction bases with no gene match: 7. Germline-derived CDR1 and CDR2 are SQVTM and ANQGSEA. The CDR3 sequence is CSVVGDRGTYNEQFF. The CDR3 DNA follows: TGCAGCGTTGTGGGAGACAGGGGAACCTACAATGAGCAGTTCTTC.

The rearrangement links TRBV7-9 to TRBJ2-2, with 7 bases lining up with TRBD1. Losses at the gene ends were 7 bases for V and 2 bases for J; bases not matched to a gene: 7. CDR1 and CDR2 (germline): SEHNR, FQNEAQ (reference sequence). This CDR3 has 15 residues. The CDR3 DNA reads TGTGCCAGCACCACTAGGACAGGAAACACCGGGGAGCTGTTTTTT. Protein product: CASTTRTGNTGELFF. Full variable domain (missing parts from reference TRBV7-9 and TRBJ2-2): DTGVSQNPRHKITKRGQNVTFRCDPISEHNRLYWYRQTLGQGPEFLTYFQNEAQLEKSRLLSDRFSAERPKGSFSTLEIQRTEQGDSAMYLCASTTRTGNTGELFFGEGSRLTVL.